Sequencing of this TCR beta chain was carried out in a study of blood T cells in healthy people across ages. This clonotype was picked up many times. Its antigen is still unknown. The draw of peripheral blood yielded about 10 milliliters from each donor. Study findings and constraints: Higher diversity and more naive CD4+ cells were features of long-lived donors, compared to aged donors. Per million T cells, TCR beta diversity dropped about linearly as age rose.

Using a J-beta primer mix together with a sample-barcoded 5' primer, a second PCR was run for about 6 to 12 cycles. TCRdb re-derived calls from the 5' RACE reads in MiXCR, one entry per CDR3 protein. Of 780,000 or so distinct CDR3 sequences detected, 40% to 65% appear once; the ten largest clones hold roughly 37%. This CDR3 has 17 residues. Germline V gene sequence: CDR1 DFQATT, CDR2 SNEGSKA (reference sequence). Germline trimming cut 0 bases from V and 5 bases from J; bases unmatched to any gene: 14. The sample was blood. The chain uses TRBV20-1 and TRBJ2-7; the match to TRBD1 covers 9 bases. The receptor was derived from a man aged 80 or over in good health. CDR3 protein: CSARDYRRDREVDEQYF. CDR3 coding DNA: TGCAGTGCTAGAGACTACCGCCGGGACAGGGAGGTCGACGAGCAGTACTTC.